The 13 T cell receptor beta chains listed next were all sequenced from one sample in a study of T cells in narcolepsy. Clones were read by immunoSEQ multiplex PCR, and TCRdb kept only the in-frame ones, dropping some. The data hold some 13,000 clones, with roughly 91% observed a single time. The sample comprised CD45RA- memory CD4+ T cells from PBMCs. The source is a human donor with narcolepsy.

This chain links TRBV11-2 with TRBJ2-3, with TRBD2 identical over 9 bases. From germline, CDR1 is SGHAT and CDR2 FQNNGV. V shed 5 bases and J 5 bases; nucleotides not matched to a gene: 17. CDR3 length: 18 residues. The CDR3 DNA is TGTGCCAGCAGCCCCTCTGGTCTAGCGGGATTAGTCGGAGATACGCAGTATTTT. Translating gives CASSPSGLAGLVGDTQYF.

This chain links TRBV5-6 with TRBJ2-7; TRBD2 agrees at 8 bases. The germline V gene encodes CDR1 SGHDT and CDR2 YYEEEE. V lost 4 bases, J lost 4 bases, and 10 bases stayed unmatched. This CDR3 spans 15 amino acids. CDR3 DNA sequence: TGTGCCAGCAGCCCCGGGACTAGGCCTTTTTACGAGCAGTACTTC. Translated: CASSPGTRPFYEQYF.

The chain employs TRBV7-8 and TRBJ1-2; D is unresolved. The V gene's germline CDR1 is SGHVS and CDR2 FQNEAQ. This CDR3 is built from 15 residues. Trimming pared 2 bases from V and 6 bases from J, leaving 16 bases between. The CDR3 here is CASSLRRWSGDGYTF. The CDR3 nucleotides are TGTGCCAGCAGCTTAAGGCGGTGGAGCGGAGATGGCTACACCTTC.

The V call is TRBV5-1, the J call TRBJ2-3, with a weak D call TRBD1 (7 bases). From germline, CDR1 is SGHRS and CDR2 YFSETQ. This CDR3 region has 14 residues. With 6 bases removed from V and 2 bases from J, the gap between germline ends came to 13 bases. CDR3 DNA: TGCGCCAGCAACCGGGGGACAGCCACAGATACGCAGTATTTT. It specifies CASNRGTATDTQYF.

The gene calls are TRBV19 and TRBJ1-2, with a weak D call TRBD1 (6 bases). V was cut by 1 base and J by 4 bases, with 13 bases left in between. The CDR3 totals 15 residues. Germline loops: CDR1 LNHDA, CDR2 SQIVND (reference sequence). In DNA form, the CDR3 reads TGTGCCAGTAGTATAGGGGGGCAGCAAGTCTATGGCTACACCTTC. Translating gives CASSIGGQQVYGYTF.

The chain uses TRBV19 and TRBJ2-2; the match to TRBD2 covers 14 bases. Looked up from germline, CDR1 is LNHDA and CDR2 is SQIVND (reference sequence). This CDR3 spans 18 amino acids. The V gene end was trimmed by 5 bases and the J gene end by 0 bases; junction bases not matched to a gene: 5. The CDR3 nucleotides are TGTGCCAGTAGTCCCCGGACTAGCGGGAGGACGAACACCGGGGAGCTGTTTTTT. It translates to CASSPRTSGRTNTGELFF.

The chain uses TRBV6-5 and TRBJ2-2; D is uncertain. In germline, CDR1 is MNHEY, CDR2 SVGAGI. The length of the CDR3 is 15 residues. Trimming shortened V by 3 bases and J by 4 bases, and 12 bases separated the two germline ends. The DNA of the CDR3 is TGTGCCAGCAGTTATTCTCTCGAGATCACCGGGGAGCTGTTTTTT. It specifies CASSYSLEITGELFF.

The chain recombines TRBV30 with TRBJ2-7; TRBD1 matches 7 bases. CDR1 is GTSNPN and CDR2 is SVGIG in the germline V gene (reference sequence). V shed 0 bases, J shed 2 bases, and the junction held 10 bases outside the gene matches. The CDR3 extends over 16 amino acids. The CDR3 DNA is TGTGCCTGGAGTGTCTCCCGGGACAGCAGACCCTACGAGCAGTACTTC. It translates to CAWSVSRDSRPYEQYF.

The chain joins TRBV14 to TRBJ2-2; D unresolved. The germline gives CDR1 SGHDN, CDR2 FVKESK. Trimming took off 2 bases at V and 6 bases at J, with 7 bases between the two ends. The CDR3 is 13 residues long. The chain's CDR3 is CASSQWQAGELFF. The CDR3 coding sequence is TGTGCCAGCAGCCAATGGCAGGCCGGGGAGCTGTTTTTT. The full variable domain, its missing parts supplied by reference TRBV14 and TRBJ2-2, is EAGVTQFPSHSVIEKGQTVTLRCDPISGHDNLYWYRRVMGKEIKFLLHFVKESKQDESGMPNNRFLAERTGGTYSTLKVQPAELEDSGVYFCASSQWQAGELFFGEGSRLTVL.

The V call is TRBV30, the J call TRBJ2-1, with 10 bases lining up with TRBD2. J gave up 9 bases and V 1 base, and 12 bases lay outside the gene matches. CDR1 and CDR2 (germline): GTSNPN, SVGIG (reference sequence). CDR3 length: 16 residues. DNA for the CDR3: TGTGCCTGGAGTGCCCTAGGTCTAGCGGGAGATCGTGAGCAGTTCTTC. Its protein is CAWSALGLAGDREQFF.

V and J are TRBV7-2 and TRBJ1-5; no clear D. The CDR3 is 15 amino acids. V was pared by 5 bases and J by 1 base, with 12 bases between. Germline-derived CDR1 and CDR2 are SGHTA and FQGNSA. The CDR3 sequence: CASSPWAGSNQPQHF. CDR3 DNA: TGTGCCAGCAGCCCCTGGGCGGGGAGCAATCAGCCCCAGCATTTT.

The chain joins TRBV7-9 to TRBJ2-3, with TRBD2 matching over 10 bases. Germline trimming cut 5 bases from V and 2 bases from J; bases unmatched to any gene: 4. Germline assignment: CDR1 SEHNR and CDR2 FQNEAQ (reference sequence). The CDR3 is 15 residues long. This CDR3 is CASSPGLADTDTQYF. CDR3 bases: TGTGCCAGCAGCCCAGGACTAGCGGACACAGATACGCAGTATTTT.

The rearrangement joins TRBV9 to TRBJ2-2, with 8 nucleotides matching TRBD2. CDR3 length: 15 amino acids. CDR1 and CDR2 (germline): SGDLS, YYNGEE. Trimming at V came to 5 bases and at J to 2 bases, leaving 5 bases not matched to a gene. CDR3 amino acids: CASRGSGSNTGELFF. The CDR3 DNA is TGTGCCAGCAGAGGAAGCGGGAGTAACACCGGGGAGCTGTTTTTT.